This T cell receptor (beta chain) appears in the sequencing data of a study of T cells after posttransplantation cyclophosphamide. Per germline, CDR1 ENHRY and CDR2 SYGVKD. Between the trimmed V and J ends, which lost 3 bases and 0 bases, there was a span of 9 bases. The CDR3 is made up of 14 amino acids. About this clone itself: Its antigen is not known.

Control samples came 1 year after myeloablative marrow transplants with methotrexate plus calcineurin inhibitor. Generated by immunoSEQ multiplex PCR, the TCRdb table keeps only in-frame clones and is missing some. The sample includes about 16,000 clones, around 86% of them seen just once. Points from the study as a whole: TRB clonality was highly associated with recipient CMV seropositivity and reactivation. Later blood repertoires were often dominated by clones from the donor CD8+ memory compartment.

Sample: PBMCs, taken after an allogeneic stem cell transplant with a calcineurin inhibitor and methotrexate. This TCR came from a male patient in his fifties who received an allogeneic stem cell transplant from an unrelated donor, was CMV-positive, and had chronic GVHD only. Certain T cells may be donor cells from the graft. This chain connects TRBV10-3 to TRBJ2-7, with TRBD2 as a possible D gene (5 bases). CDR3 loop: CAISDGMSSYEQYF. CDR3 coding DNA: TGTGCCATCAGTGACGGGATGAGCTCCTACGAGCAGTACTTC.